Here is one T cell receptor (beta chain) with its context. Its ends do not fully match the called genes, so a read error is possible. This sample was included in a study of T cells in Graves' hyperthyroidism and ophthalmopathy. Amplified regions were TCR beta CDR3 sequences from RNA transcripts. HTBI primers were the set used in a first-round RT-PCR of the TCR CDR3. Via MiXCR, TCRdb re-called the multiplex PCR reads, giving one row per CDR3 protein. The sample has fewer than 350,000 distinct CDR3 sequences, approximately 18% seen once. Germline loops: CDR1 SGHRS, CDR2 YFSETQ. The CDR3 is made up of 16 amino acids.

The source of this sequence is a woman in her forties or fifties with Graves' hyperthyroidism. The V call is TRBV5-1, the J call TRBJ1-1, with D uncertain. Sequencing was performed on blood. The CDR3 sequence: CTSRQVPGLRNTEAFF. The DNA for the CDR3 is TGCACCAGCAGGCAAGTCCCAGGACTCAGGAACACTGAAGCTTTCTTT.